A selection of T cell receptor beta chains follows, all from one sample in a study of T cells in Graves' hyperthyroidism and ophthalmopathy. Each CDR3 protein is one row after TCRdb ran MiXCR on the multiplex PCR reads. The sample shows about 260,000 distinct CDR3 sequences, about 16% of them seen only once. Sequencing was performed on blood. These TCRs come from a young woman with Graves' ophthalmopathy. CDR3s include the opening cysteine and the closing phenylalanine or tryptophan. A D gene is named only where the DNA matches it firmly. The size of a clone is reported for some rows only, either as once, few or many, or as a class for expanded clones.

. TRBD1 TRBJ1-1 TRBV11-3 TGTGCCAGCAGTTCGGGGACAGGGTATGGCACTGAAGCTTTCTTT CASSSGTGYGTEAFF
few . TRBJ1-1 TRBV19 TGTGCCAGTAGTACGAACACCTGGAACACTGAAGCTTTCTTT CASSTNTWNTEAFF
few TRBD2 TRBJ2-2 TRBV11-2 TGTGCCAGCAGCTTAGATATTTCTAGCGGGAGAGCCGGGGAGCTGTTTTTT CASSLDISSGRAGELFF
many . TRBJ1-2 TRBV20-1 TGCAGTGCTAGAGATCCGAGTAACTATGGCTACACCTTC CSARDPSNYGYTF
many . TRBJ1-1 TRBV11-2 TGTGCCAGCAGCTTAGGATTTCGTAGGATTTTGGACACTGAAGCTTTCTTT CASSLGFRRILDTEAFF
. . TRBJ2-1 TRBV11-2 TGTGCCAGCACCTTATCGACAGGTTACAATGAGCAGTTCTTC CASTLSTGYNEQFF
many . TRBJ2-1 TRBV7-8 TGTGCCAGCAGCGCTGACTTTGATGAGCAGTTCTTC CASSADFDEQFF
. . TRBJ1-1 TRBV6-1 TGTGCCAGCAGTTACGCGCTTGGCACACGTACGGCTGAAGCTTTCTTT CASSYALGTRTAEAFF
many . TRBJ2-2 TRBV3-1 TGTGCCAGCAGCCAAGATAACTCTTGGAGCACCGGGGAGCTGTTTTTT CASSQDNSWSTGELFF
many . TRBJ2-1 TRBV20-1 TGCAGTGCGGGGCGGGACCCTAACAATGAGCAGTTCTTC CSAGRDPNNEQFF
. TRBD1 TRBJ2-3 TRBV10-2 TGCGCCTGCGGTTACGGACAGGGGATGGCAGATACGCAGTATTTT CACGYGQGMADTQYF
. . TRBJ2-4 TRBV28 TGTGCCAGCAGTTTAACGGGTCGGGGAGGTAGGGACATTCAGTACTTC CASSLTGRGGRDIQYF
. TRBD1 TRBJ2-1 TRBV19 TGTGCCAGCCGGATGGGGACAGTGCAGTTCTTC CASRMGTVQFF
many . TRBJ2-7 TRBV19 TGTGCCAGTAGTATTGGCTTCCCCTCCTACGAGCAGTACTTC CASSIGFPSYEQYF
. TRBD1 TRBJ2-1 TRBV20-1 TGCAGTGCTCCCCGAAACCGGGGGACAGGGGGCGCGCACAATGAGCAGTTCTTC CSAPRNRGTGGAHNEQFF
many . TRBJ1-2 TRBV3-1 TGTGCCAGCAGCCCCCTCAGAGGGGACTATGGCTACACCTTC CASSPLRGDYGYTF
few TRBD1 TRBJ2-4 TRBV20-1 TGCAGTGCTGCACAGGGGGCGATAGGAAACATTCAGTACTTC CSAAQGAIGNIQYF
many . TRBJ1-4 TRBV12-3/TRBV12-4 TGTGCCAGCAGTTTATTGGCAGACGAAAAACTGTTTTTT CASSLLADEKLFF
once . TRBJ1-1 TRBV11-2 TGTGCCAGCAGCTCAAATATCCGAGAAGCTTTCTTT CASSSNIREAFF
. . TRBJ1-1 TRBV27 TGTGCCAGTAGCTGGACATGGCGCACTGAAGCTTTCTTT CASSWTWRTEAFF
many . TRBJ1-5 TRBV6-1 TGTGCCAGCGGCCCCTCTTATATGAATCAGCCCCAGCATTTT CASGPSYMNQPQHF
many . TRBJ2-7 TRBV30 TGTGCCTGGAGTGTACCCCTCGTCAATCCCGAGCAGTACTTC CAWSVPLVNPEQYF
. TRBD2 TRBJ2-1 TRBV29-1 TGCAGCGTCTGTTTGATCGGGACTAGCGGGGGGGCCGGCATCTATGAGCAGTTCTTC CSVCLIGTSGGAGIYEQFF
many TRBD1 TRBJ2-1 TRBV24-1 TGTGCCACCAGTGATGTCGTGCAAGGGACAGGGGGCGACTACAATGAGCAGTTCTTC CATSDVVQGTGGDYNEQFF
many . TRBJ1-2 TRBV6-1 TGTGCCAGCAGTGAAGGGGGGCCTGGCTACACCTTC CASSEGGPGYTF
many . TRBJ1-1 TRBV28 TGTGCCAGCAAACGACCGGGCCGGGAACACTGGGCTTTCTTT CASKRPGREHWAFF
many . TRBJ2-7 TRBV28 TGTGCCAGCAGTTCCCGACAGGGACTATTTCCCTACGAGCAGTACTTC CASSSRQGLFPYEQYF
. TRBD1 TRBJ1-5 TRBV14 TGTGCCAGCAGCCAAATCGGCGGACAGGGTAAGAATTGGCCCCAGCATTTT CASSQIGGQGKNWPQHF
. . TRBJ2-5 TRBV10-2 TGCGCCAGTTATGGGATACAAGAGACCCAGTACTTC CASYGIQETQYF
many . TRBJ1-6 TRBV7-2 TGTGCCAGCAGTCAAAGACAGAGCTCCTATAATTCACCCCTCCACTTT CASSQRQSSYNSPLHF
many . TRBJ1-1 TRBV28 TGTGCCAGCAGTTTTACGGACAAAGCTTTCTTT CASSFTDKAFF
. TRBD2 TRBJ2-7 TRBV2 TGTGCCAGCAGTGAATCGTCTAGCGGGAGCCGAGAGCAGTACTTC CASSESSSGSREQYF
many . TRBJ1-1 TRBV6-1 TGTGCCAGCAGCCGGACACGAGCGGACACTGAAGCTTTCTTT CASSRTRADTEAFF
many . TRBJ2-7 TRBV15 TGTGCCACCAGCAGCACAAGATACGAGCAGTACTTC CATSSTRYEQYF
many TRBD2 TRBJ2-2 TRBV11-2 TGTGCCAGCAGCGACTTTCTAGCGGGGGGAACCGGGGAGCTGTTTTTT CASSDFLAGGTGELFF
many . TRBJ2-6 TRBV7-2 TGTGCCAGCAGCTACCCGGTAGGCCCGACCTCTGGGGCCAACGTCCTGACTTTC CASSYPVGPTSGANVLTF
many TRBD1 TRBJ2-5 TRBV5-5 TGTGCCAGCAGCTTGGCCGGCGGGGACAGGGGGCCTTACGGGACCCAGTACTTC CASSLAGGDRGPYGTQYF